This passage covers 24 T cell receptor beta chains from one sample sequenced in a study of CD8 T cells in ankylosing spondylitis. TCRdb re-called the 5' RACE reads through MiXCR, storing one row per CDR3 protein. There are fewer than 750,000 distinct CDR3 sequences in the sample; about 20% occur only once, and under 20% lies in the top ten. Their target antigens are unknown. Findings of the study overall: Within ankylosing spondylitis blood, a TCR beta motif made up of eight highly homologous variants appeared to be characteristic.

The sequenced material came from blood, either unsorted or a sorted T cell fraction (not recorded which). The receptors shown here come from a male donor with ankylosing spondylitis.

The chain has TRBV6-1 and TRBJ2-7; maybe TRBD1 (5 bases). With 6 bases removed from V and 3 bases from J, the gap between germline ends came to 18 bases. The CDR3 has 15 residues. CDR1 and CDR2 (germline): MNHNS, SASEGT. The CDR3 DNA is TGTGCCAGCAGCTGGACAAAAACAGGTGGCTACGAGCAGTACTTC. It yields the protein CASSWTKTGGYEQYF.

This clonotype has just a few counts. The CDR3 DNA follows: TGTGCCAGCAAACTAGGGGGGACAGGGGAGGACGAGCAGTACTTC. Translation gives CASKLGGTGEDEQYF. The rearrangement links TRBV6-1 to TRBJ2-7; 10 bases agree with TRBD1. The germline CDR1 and CDR2 sequences are MNHNS and SASEGT. This CDR3 is built from 15 residues. J lost 5 bases, V lost 7 bases, and 11 bases had no gene match.

The chain is built from TRBV7-9 and TRBJ2-2; no clear D gene. Germline V gene data show CDR1 as SEHNR and CDR2 as FQNEAQ (reference sequence). This CDR3 has 13 amino acids. V dropped 6 bases and J dropped 3 bases, with 8 bases sitting between them. The CDR3 nucleotides read TGTGCCAGCAGGGGGTTGGACACCGGGGAGCTGTTTTTT. It yields the protein CASRGLDTGELFF. Full variable domain (remainder filled in from reference TRBV7-9 and TRBJ2-2): DTGVSQNPRHKITKRGQNVTFRCDPISEHNRLYWYRQTLGQGPEFLTYFQNEAQLEKSRLLSDRFSAERPKGSFSTLEIQRTEQGDSAMYLCASRGLDTGELFFGEGSRLTVL.

The table lists this clonotype with a few counts. The chain links TRBV2 to TRBJ2-1, with D hard to call. V lost 3 bases and J lost 14, with 11 bases in between. The CDR3 is 11 residues long. The germline gives CDR1 SNHLY, CDR2 FYNNEI. Here the CDR3 DNA reads TGTGCCAGCAGTGACATTAGAATAGAGTTCTTC. Translation gives CASSDIRIEFF.

This clonotype was detected a few times. This chain connects TRBV20-1 to TRBJ2-3; 7 bases line up with TRBD2. The CDR3 totals 15 residues. V lost 5 bases to trimming and J lost 4 bases; unmatched junction nucleotides: 12. Germline CDR1 DFQATT, CDR2 SNEGSKA (reference sequence). In DNA form, the CDR3 reads TGCAGTGCTGACACTCTGACTAGCCAGGCAGATACGCAGTATTTT. This sequence encodes CSADTLTSQADTQYF.

This clonotype was picked up a small number of times. V gene TRBV25-1 combines with J gene TRBJ2-3; D is undetermined. The CDR3 has 15 residues. The germline V gene has CDR1 MGHDK and CDR2 SYGVNS. V was shortened by 1 base and J by 6 bases, with 14 bases between the two germline ends. The chain's CDR3 is CASSEWSPTHDTQYF. In nucleotides, the CDR3 is TGTGCCAGCAGTGAATGGTCCCCCACCCACGATACGCAGTATTTT.

This clonotype was detected ten times or more. This chain connects TRBV5-6 to TRBJ2-5; D gene uncertain. Trimming removed 2 bases at V and 1 base at J, with 3 bases between. This CDR3 is 12 amino acids long. CDR1 and CDR2 from the germline V gene are SGHDT and YYEEEE. The CDR3 DNA reads as TGTGCCAGCAGCTTACCCCAAGAGACCCAGTACTTC. Its protein is CASSLPQETQYF.

The CDR3 nucleotides read TGTGCCAGCAGTTCCCGGACTAGCGGACTAGCCAAAAACATTCAGTACTTC. Its translation: CASSSRTSGLAKNIQYF. This chain connects TRBV12-3 or TRBV12-4 to TRBJ2-4, with 10 bases lining up with TRBD2. The J segment lost 0 bases and the V segment lost 4 bases, leaving 6 bases of the junction unmatched. The CDR3 is 17 residues long.

The sample holds a few counts of this clonotype. The rearrangement uses TRBV20-1 and TRBJ2-3; 8 bases agree with TRBD2. The germline gives CDR1 DFQATT, CDR2 SNEGSKA (reference sequence). CDR3 size: 13 residues. With V trimmed by 1 base and J by 3 bases, 0 bases remained unmatched. The CDR3 DNA sequence: TGCAGTGCTAGAGCTAGCGGGACAGATACGCAGTATTTT. Its translation is CSARASGTDTQYF.

This clonotype appeared many times. The chain employs TRBV20-1 and TRBJ2-7; 7 bases match TRBD1. The ends lost 2 bases at V and 7 bases at J; junction bases unmatched: 11. In germline, CDR1 is DFQATT, CDR2 SNEGSKA (reference sequence). The CDR3 extends over 14 amino acids. The CDR3, as DNA: TGCAGTGCTAGAAAAACTCAGGGGGTGGTGGAGCAGTACTTC. It encodes CSARKTQGVVEQYF.

J is TRBJ2-7 and V is TRBV20-1, with 8 bases lining up with TRBD2. This CDR3 region has 16 residues. V dropped 3 bases and J dropped 0; count of bases not matched to a gene: 10. CDR1 DFQATT and CDR2 SNEGSKA come from the germline V gene (reference sequence). The CDR3 sequence: CSASWREVGGSYEQYF. Here the CDR3 DNA reads TGCAGTGCTAGTTGGCGGGAGGTCGGGGGCTCCTACGAGCAGTACTTC.

This clonotype came up a few times. V usage is TRBV5-1 and J usage is TRBJ2-5; TRBD2 aligns across 11 bases. The CDR3 loop spans 16 amino acids. Looked up from germline, CDR1 is SGHRS and CDR2 is YFSETQ. With 3 bases clipped from V and 1 base from J, the junction kept 5 bases outside the gene matches. For the CDR3, the DNA is TGCGCCAGCAGCTACTACGGACTAGCGGGCCAAGAGACCCAGTACTTC. Protein: CASSYYGLAGQETQYF.

This chain joins TRBV12-3 or TRBV12-4 and TRBJ1-1; 10 positions agree with TRBD1. The V segment lost 7 bases and the J segment 10 bases; nucleotides outside the gene matches: 15. There are 15 residues in the CDR3. The CDR3 loop reads CASTFPTGGPYRAFF. CDR3 in DNA: TGTGCCAGCACTTTCCCGACAGGGGGCCCCTACCGAGCTTTCTTT.

This clonotype was seen a few times. The chain carries TRBV24-1 and TRBJ2-1; D unclear. The ends were cut back, 1 base at V and 5 bases at J, with 2 bases in the middle. Germline V gives CDR1 KGHDR, CDR2 SFDVKD. CDR3 length: 12 residues. The CDR3 loop reads CATSDFHNEQFF. The DNA for the CDR3 is TGTGCCACCAGTGATTTTCACAATGAGCAGTTCTTC.

The chain joins TRBV15 to TRBJ2-1; D is undetermined. Per germline, CDR1 LNHNV and CDR2 YYDKDF (reference sequence). This CDR3 is built from 15 residues. V was pared by 0 bases and J by 6 bases, with 12 bases between. The CDR3 reads CATSRDLGYGNEQFF. CDR3 DNA: TGTGCCACCAGCAGAGATCTCGGTTATGGCAATGAGCAGTTCTTC.

Many counts were recorded for this clonotype. The chain uses TRBV5-1 and TRBJ2-2; D unresolved. The CDR3 is 13 residues long. Trimming left V 4 bases short and J 7 bases short, with 11 bases between. Germline V gene data show CDR1 as SGHRS and CDR2 as YFSETQ. CDR3 sequence (DNA): TGCGCCAGCAGCCCCAACCCCGACGGGGAGCTGTTTTTT. Translation gives CASSPNPDGELFF.

The V gene is TRBV6-2 or TRBV6-3, the J gene TRBJ2-1; D is perhaps TRBD2 (6 bases). CDR3 length: 17 amino acids. V was shortened by 7 bases and J by 4 bases, with 23 bases between the two germline ends. Per germline, CDR1 MNHEY and CDR2 SVGEGT. The CDR3 sequence is CASTQSGGGLFYNEQFF. The CDR3 DNA follows: TGTGCCAGCACCCAAAGTGGGGGAGGATTGTTTTACAATGAGCAGTTCTTC.

CDR3 DNA sequence: TGTGCCAGCAGTTACTCTACTTCTACAGGGTTCGAGCAGTACTTC. As protein: CASSYSTSTGFEQYF. The chain combines TRBV6-5 with TRBJ2-7, with D perhaps TRBD1 (6 bases). Germline-derived CDR1 and CDR2 are MNHEY and SVGAGI. The CDR3 spans 15 residues. V lost 0 bases to trimming and J lost 6 bases, with 15 bases between them.

This clonotype was detected only a few times. J is TRBJ1-2 and V is TRBV20-1; 9 bases are shared with TRBD1. V dropped 6 bases and J dropped 4; count of bases not matched to a gene: 9. Germline CDR1 DFQATT, CDR2 SNEGSKA (reference sequence). There are 14 residues in the CDR3. CDR3 DNA sequence: TGCAGTGCACCAGAACAGGGGGCTGGCTATGGCTACACCTTC. Translated, it gives CSAPEQGAGYGYTF.

This chain links TRBV3-1 with TRBJ2-1; 9 bases are a match to TRBD2. The CDR3 consists of 16 residues. Germline trimming cut 1 base from V and 12 bases from J; bases unmatched to any gene: 13. Germline-derived CDR1 and CDR2 are LGHDT and YNNKEL (reference sequence). This chain's CDR3 is CASSQVPGLAQIRQFF. The CDR3 nucleotides are TGTGCCAGCAGCCAAGTACCGGGACTAGCCCAGATCCGGCAGTTCTTC.

The chain couples TRBV28 to TRBJ2-5, with TRBD1 as a possible D gene (5 bases). Germline-derived CDR1 and CDR2 are MDHEN and SYDVKM. V lost 3 bases and J lost 6, with 20 bases in between. The CDR3 loop spans 16 amino acids. Written as DNA, the CDR3 is TGTGCCAGCAGTTTCATCCAGGGCCTCTTCCCAAAGACCCAGTACTTC. Residues: CASSFIQGLFPKTQYF. The full variable domain, with the rest looked up from reference TRBV28 and TRBJ2-5, is DVKVTQSSRYLVKRTGEKVFLECVQDMDHENMFWYRQDPGLGLRLIYFSYDVKMKEKGDIPEGYSVSREKKERFSLILESASTNQTSMYLCASSFIQGLFPKTQYFGPGTRLLVL.

V and J are TRBV11-2 and TRBJ1-1; D unclear. Trimming pared 5 bases from V and 9 bases from J, leaving 13 bases between. The germline V gene has CDR1 SGHAT and CDR2 FQNNGV. The CDR3 totals 12 residues. CDR3 coding DNA: TGTGCCAGCAGCCGCTGGGCGGAACAAGCTTTCTTT. Translating it yields CASSRWAEQAFF.

There are a few counts of this clonotype. The V and J genes are TRBV7-2 and TRBJ1-6; unclear D gene. Between the trimmed V and J ends, which lost 3 bases and 6 bases, there was a span of 9 bases. CDR1 is SGHTA, CDR2 FQGNSA, per germline. This CDR3 region has 14 residues. CDR3 residues: CASSFPGANSPLHF. The CDR3 DNA follows: TGTGCCAGCAGCTTCCCGGGAGCTAATTCACCCCTCCACTTT.

As for this clonotype: A single base separates this from a much larger clone, so it may be a read error. The CDR3 DNA sequence: TGTGCCAGCAGTTTTCAGGGTTCAGCCTACGTGCAGTACTTC. Protein: CASSFQGSAYVQYF. The rearrangement joins TRBV12-3 or TRBV12-4 to TRBJ2-7; D may be TRBD1 (5 bases). This CDR3 spans 14 amino acids.